This TCR beta chain was captured by sequencing in a study of T-cell memory formation after mild COVID-19. Study at large: Among the donors, TCR clusters were largely specific to each donor.

Each CDR3 protein is one row after TCRdb ran MiXCR on the 5' RACE reads. The sample contains around 370,000 distinct CDR3 sequences, around a fifth of which appear only once. This CDR3 has 17 residues. Trimming removed 5 bases at V and 0 bases at J, with 17 bases between. CDR1 and CDR2 from the germline V gene are SEHNR and FQNEAQ (reference sequence). The clonotype was recovered from an adult woman who had mild COVID-19 (a few samples of this study predate the infection). Cell type and time point are not known. Input material: PBMCs or a T cell subset sorted from them (not recorded which). V is TRBV7-9 and J is TRBJ2-1, with D tentatively TRBD1 (6 bases). CDR3 sequence reads: CASSSGPRGSSYNEQFF. CDR3 in DNA: TGTGCCAGCAGCAGTGGACCCAGGGGTAGCTCCTACAATGAGCAGTTCTTC.